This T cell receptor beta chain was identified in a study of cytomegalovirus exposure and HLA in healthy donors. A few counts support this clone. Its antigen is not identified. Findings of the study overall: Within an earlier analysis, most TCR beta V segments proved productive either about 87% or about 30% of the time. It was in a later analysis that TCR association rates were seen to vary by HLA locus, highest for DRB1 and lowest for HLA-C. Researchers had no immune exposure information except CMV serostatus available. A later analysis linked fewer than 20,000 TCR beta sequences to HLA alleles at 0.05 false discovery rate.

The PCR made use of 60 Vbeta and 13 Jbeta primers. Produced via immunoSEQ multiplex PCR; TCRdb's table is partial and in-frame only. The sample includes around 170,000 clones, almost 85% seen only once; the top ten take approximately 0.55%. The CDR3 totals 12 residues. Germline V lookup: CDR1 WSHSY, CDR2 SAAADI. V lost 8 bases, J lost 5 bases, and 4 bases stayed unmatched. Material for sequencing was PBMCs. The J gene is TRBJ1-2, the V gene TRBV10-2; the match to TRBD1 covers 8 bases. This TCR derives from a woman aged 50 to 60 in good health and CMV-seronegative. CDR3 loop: CASEDRVYGYTF. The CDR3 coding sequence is TGCGCCAGCGAGGACAGGGTATATGGCTACACCTTC.